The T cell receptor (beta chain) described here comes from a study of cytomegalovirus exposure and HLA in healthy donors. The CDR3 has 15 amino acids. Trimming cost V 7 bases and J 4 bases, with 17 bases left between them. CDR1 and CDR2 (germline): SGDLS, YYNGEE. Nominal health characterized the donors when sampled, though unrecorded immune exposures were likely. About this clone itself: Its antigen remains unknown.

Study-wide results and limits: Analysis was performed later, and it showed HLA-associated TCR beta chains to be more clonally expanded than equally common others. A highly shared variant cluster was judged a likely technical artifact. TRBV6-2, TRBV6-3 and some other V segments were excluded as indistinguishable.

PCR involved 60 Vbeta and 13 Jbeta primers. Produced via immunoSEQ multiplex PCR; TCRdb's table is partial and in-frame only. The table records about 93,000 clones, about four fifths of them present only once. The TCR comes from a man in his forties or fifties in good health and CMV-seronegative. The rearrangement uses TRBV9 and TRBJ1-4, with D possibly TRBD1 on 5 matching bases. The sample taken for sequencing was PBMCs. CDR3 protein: CASAYSGGRNEKLFF. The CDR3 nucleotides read TGTGCCAGCGCATACTCGGGGGGACGTAATGAAAAACTGTTTTTT.